This TCR beta chain was identified in a study of vaccination and CD4 T cells after COVID-19. Overall study: In the convalescent cohort, there were six males and four females, two of them Hispanic. Every participant had a vaccine, which was either BNT162b2 or mRNA-1273, given in two doses.

Scientists ran DNA taken from cultured CD4+ T cells through the Oncomine TCR Beta short-read assay for sequencing. Someone extracted genomic DNA from cultured CD4+ T cells. MiXCR, applied by TCRdb to the PCR reads, yields one record per CDR3 protein. The top ten hold over 10% of the sample, which has 8,000 to 10,000 distinct CDR3 sequences, more than 35% seen once. Germline CDR1 is SQVTM and CDR2 is ANQGSEA. After removal of 4 bases from V and 4 bases from J, the junction contained 22 bases not matched to a gene. The CDR3 has 19 residues. Treatment reported: roughly 10-day PBMC culture with coronavirus spike peptide pools or control peptides (ViraFEST assay). The unexposed donor gave CD4+ T cells before the COVID-19 pandemic (2011-2018). For this clonotype: Its antigen is as yet unknown.

This chain uses TRBV29-1 with TRBJ1-2; 9 bases match TRBD1. This receptor was obtained from a human donor in good health. Sequenced material: CD4+ T cells from blood, cultured in vitro. The CDR3 sequence is CSVVSLQGATALGVYGYTF. Here the CDR3 DNA reads TGCAGCGTTGTCTCGCTACAGGGGGCGACGGCATTAGGGGTCTATGGCTACACCTTC.